These 5 T cell receptor beta chains were sequenced from one sample in a study of T cells in Graves' hyperthyroidism and ophthalmopathy. The source material, RNA transcripts, was used to amplify TCR beta CDR3 regions. Carried out on the TCR CDR3, a first-round RT-PCR used the HTBI primer set. TCRdb re-analysed the multiplex PCR reads in MiXCR, keeping a single row per CDR3 protein. The repertoire holds fewer than 400,000 distinct CDR3 sequences, 15% to 19% seen once, with 28% in the top ten. The sequenced sample was blood. These receptors all come from a woman between 18 and 29 years old with Graves' hyperthyroidism that later progressed to Graves' ophthalmopathy.

This clonotype came up many times. The chain employs TRBV6-1 and TRBJ1-3; D gene uncertain. Per germline, CDR1 MNHNS and CDR2 SASEGT. The CDR3 length is 13 residues. V was trimmed by 3 bases and J by 4 bases, leaving 7 bases between them. The chain's CDR3 is CASSDTFGNTIYF. CDR3 in DNA: TGTGCCAGCAGTGACACTTTCGGAAACACCATATATTTT.

The V gene is TRBV30, the J gene TRBJ1-6; TRBD1 is a possible D gene (5 bases). Germline loops: CDR1 GTSNPN, CDR2 SVGIG (reference sequence). V was cut by 2 bases and J by 9 bases, with 17 bases left in between. The CDR3 totals 15 residues. The DNA of the CDR3 is TGTGCCTGGAGTCCGGGGGGGACGGTTACTTCACCCCTCCACTTT. It codes for CAWSPGGTVTSPLHF.

This rearrangement joins TRBV6-2 or TRBV6-3 to TRBJ2-7, with D possibly matching TRBD1 (5 bases). The length of the CDR3 is 14 residues. In germline, CDR1 is MNHEY, CDR2 SVGEGT. V lost 2 bases to trimming and J lost 0 bases, with 8 bases between them. The DNA of the CDR3 is TGTGCCAGCAGTTACGTGGGGCGCTCCTACGAGCAGTACTTC. It specifies CASSYVGRSYEQYF.

About this clonotype itself: A single base separates this from a much larger clone, so it may be a read error. V and J are TRBV11-2 and TRBJ2-7; TRBD1 agrees at 10 bases. The V gene's germline CDR1 is SGHAT and CDR2 FQNNGV. This CDR3 spans 14 amino acids. Losses at the gene ends were 7 bases for V and 5 bases for J; bases not matched to a gene: 8. The DNA of the CDR3 is TGTGCCAGCAACCTAGGGACAGGGGAGAACGAGCAGTACTTC. Protein sequence: CASNLGTGENEQYF.

Points on this clonotype: A much larger clonotype is one base distant, so this may be a read error. A read error is likely, as this CDR3 ends without the conserved phenylalanine or tryptophan. This rearrangement joins TRBV5-1 to TRBJ2-1; TRBD2 might be the D (5 bases). In germline, CDR1 is SGHRS, CDR2 YFSETQ. V lost 5 bases and J lost 2, with 14 bases in between. The length of the CDR3 is 15 residues. CDR3 DNA sequence: TGCGCCAGCAGTGTGGGAGCAAGCCCCTACAATGAGCAGTTCTCC. Translation gives CASSVGASPYNEQFS.